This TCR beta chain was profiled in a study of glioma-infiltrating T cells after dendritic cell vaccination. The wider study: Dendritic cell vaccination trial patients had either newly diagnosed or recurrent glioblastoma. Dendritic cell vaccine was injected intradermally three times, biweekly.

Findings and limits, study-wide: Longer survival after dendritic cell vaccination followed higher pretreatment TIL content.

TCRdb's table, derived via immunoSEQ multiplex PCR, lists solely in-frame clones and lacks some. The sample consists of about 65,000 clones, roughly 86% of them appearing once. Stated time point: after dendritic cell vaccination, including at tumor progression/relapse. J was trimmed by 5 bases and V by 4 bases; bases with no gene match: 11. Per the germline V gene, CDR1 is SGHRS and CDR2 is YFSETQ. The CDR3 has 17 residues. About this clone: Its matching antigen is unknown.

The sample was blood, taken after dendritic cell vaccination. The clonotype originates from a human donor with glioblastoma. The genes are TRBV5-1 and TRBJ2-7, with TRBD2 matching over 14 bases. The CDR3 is CASSLVPGLAGDDEQYF. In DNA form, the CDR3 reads TGCGCCAGCAGCCTAGTCCCGGGACTAGCGGGAGACGACGAGCAGTACTTC.